This T cell receptor beta chain derives from a study of blood T cell repertoires in COVID-19. Study-level background: Samples came from the United States, Italy and Spain, spanning acute and convalescent COVID-19. The cDNA or gDNA used as material had been derived from T cells, B-cell-depleted T cells, or PBMCs.

This clone was picked up a small number of times. Sequencing was performed with immunoSEQ multiplex PCR; in TCRdb, only in-frame clones are kept and a portion is missing. The table has over 50,000 clones, roughly 89% seen once. V lost 6 bases and J 7 bases, leaving 16 bases between the germline ends. Germline V lookup: CDR1 LNHDA, CDR2 SQIVND (reference sequence). The CDR3 sequence is 14 residues long. This TCR derives from a man aged 80 or over with acute or convalescent COVID-19. The chain has TRBV19 and TRBJ2-1; a possible D gene is TRBD2 (5 bases). Sequencing input: peripheral blood. The CDR3 protein is CASSPSGIYNEQFF. The CDR3 DNA reads TGTGCCAGTAGCCCTTCGGGGATCTATAATGAGCAGTTCTTC.